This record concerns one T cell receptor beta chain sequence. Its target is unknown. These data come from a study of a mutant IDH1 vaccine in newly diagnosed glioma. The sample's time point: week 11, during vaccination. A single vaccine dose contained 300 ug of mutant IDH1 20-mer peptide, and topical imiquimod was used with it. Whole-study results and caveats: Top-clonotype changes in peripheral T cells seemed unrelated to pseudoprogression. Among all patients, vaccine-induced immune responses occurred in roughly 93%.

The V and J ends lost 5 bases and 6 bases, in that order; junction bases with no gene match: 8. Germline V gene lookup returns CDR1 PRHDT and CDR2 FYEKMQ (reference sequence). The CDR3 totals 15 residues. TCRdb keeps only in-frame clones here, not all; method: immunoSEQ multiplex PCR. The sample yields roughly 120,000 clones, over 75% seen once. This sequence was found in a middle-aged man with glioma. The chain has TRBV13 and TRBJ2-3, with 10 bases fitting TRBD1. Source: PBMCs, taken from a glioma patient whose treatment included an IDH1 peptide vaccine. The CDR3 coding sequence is TGTGCCAGCAGCGTCAAGACAGGGGGCGCCGATACGCAGTATTTT. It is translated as CASSVKTGGADTQYF.